The next 3 T cell receptor beta chains were all read from a single sample in a study of cytotoxic CD8 clonotypes in ibrutinib-treated CLL. The assay was immunoSEQ multiplex PCR, and TCRdb's table has in-frame clones only and misses some. This sample has about 250,000 clones, with 70% found just once. Sequences were derived from PBMCs, sampled after 24 months of ibrutinib treatment. All receptors come from a human donor with chronic lymphocytic leukemia.

The chain links TRBV5-8 to TRBJ2-1; 7 bases are a match to TRBD1. With V trimmed by 4 bases and J by 3 bases, 7 bases remained unmatched. Germline CDR1 is SGHTS and CDR2 is YDEGEE. The CDR3 spans 15 residues. CDR3 residues: CASSGMTGLYNEQFF. DNA for the CDR3: TGTGCCAGCAGCGGGATGACAGGGCTCTACAATGAGCAGTTCTTC.

V is TRBV5-1 and J is TRBJ1-3; maybe TRBD1 (5 bases). The V and J ends lost 1 base and 2 bases respectively, with 10 bases between them. CDR1 is SGHRS and CDR2 is YFSETQ in the germline V gene. CDR3 length: 15 amino acids. The CDR3 DNA reads as TGCGCCAGCAGCTTGAGGGGATCGGCTGGAAACACCATATATTTT. Translation: CASSLRGSAGNTIYF.

V usage is TRBV19 and J usage is TRBJ2-7, with D perhaps TRBD1 (5 bases). Germline V gene lookup returns CDR1 LNHDA and CDR2 SQIVND (reference sequence). Trimming cost V 6 bases and J 6 bases, with 21 bases left between them. CDR3 length: 15 amino acids. As DNA, the CDR3 is TGTGCCAGTAGCTATAACCGGGCCCAGGGTCTCGAGCAGTACTTC. It yields the protein CASSYNRAQGLEQYF.